These 19 T cell receptor beta chains were sequenced from one sample in a study of beta chain features in type 1 diabetes (dated by TCRdb to between 2018 and 2020). The paper's findings and limits, for the study overall: In all four CD4+ subsets, TCRB CDR3 length was moderately but significantly shorter in type 1 diabetes patients.

The antigens of these receptors remain unknown. Library preparation employed the immunoSEQ multiplex PCR assay. The High Capacity cDNA Reverse Transcription Kit was used to reverse transcribe all of the isolated RNA, meaning that expressed TCRB transcripts were what got sequenced. This is the immuneACCESS table as TCRdb keeps it, with only in-frame sequences that have V and J called. A part of the clones is gone; compared with another copy, unresolved V genes explain less than half, and the rest is unexplained. This sample holds about 360,000 clones; roughly 12% were observed only once. Clones ranked in the top ten supply 0.01% of the sample. The sequenced sample consisted of naive CD4+ T cells from blood. Interpreted using the paper, the cell subset or site label stands for: true naive CD4+ T cells. The receptors were gathered from a woman aged 18-30 years with type 1 diabetes.

This clone came up a few times. The rearrangement uses TRBV5-4 and TRBJ1-1; unclear D gene. The CDR3 is 13 residues long. Germline CDR1 and CDR2: SGHNT and YYREEE (reference sequence). The V gene lost 0 bases and the J gene lost 9 bases, with 12 bases spanning the gap. The CDR3 bases are TGTGCCAGCAGCTTGGTGGCAGAGGGAAAAGCTTTCTTT. This gives the protein CASSLVAEGKAFF.

In its sample, this clone was seen a few times. V gene TRBV11-1 combines with J gene TRBJ1-1, with TRBD1 as a possible D gene (6 bases). Germline CDR1 reads SGHAT; CDR2 reads FQDESV (reference sequence). CDR3 length equals 14 residues. Deletions cut 3 bases from V and 4 bases from J, with 12 bases between. Here the CDR3 reads CASSFQDSITEAFF. The CDR3 region has the DNA TGTGCCAGCAGCTTCCAGGACAGCATCACTGAAGCTTTCTTT.

The table lists this clone with a few counts. The V gene is TRBV7-3, the J gene TRBJ2-1; D possibly corresponds to TRBD2 (6 bases). Trimming took off 3 bases at V and 0 bases at J, with 6 bases between the two ends. The CDR3 is 14 amino acids. CDR1 SGHTA and CDR2 FQGTGA come from the germline V gene. The CDR3 nucleotides read TGTGCCAGCAGCTTGACTAGCTCCTACAATGAGCAGTTCTTC. Its translation is CASSLTSSYNEQFF.

The count of this clone is one. The chain carries TRBV4-3 and TRBJ1-4; perhaps TRBD1 as D (6 bases). Germline V gene data show CDR1 as LGHNA and CDR2 as YSLEER. This CDR3 has 16 amino acids. Trimming cost V 0 bases and J 7 bases, with 15 bases left between them. CDR3 region: CASSQEFQGRSEKLFF. The CDR3 DNA reads as TGCGCCAGCAGCCAAGAGTTTCAGGGGCGTTCTGAAAAACTGTTTTTT.

This chain uses TRBV18 with TRBJ1-1, with 9 bases that match TRBD1. This CDR3 region has 15 residues. CDR1 and CDR2 from the germline V gene are KGHSH and LQKENI. The J segment lost 4 bases and the V segment lost 1 base, leaving 4 bases of the junction unmatched. In DNA form, the CDR3 reads TGTGCCAGCTCACCACGTGACAGGGGGGGCACTGAAGCTTTCTTT. It codes for CASSPRDRGGTEAFF.

This clone has just a few counts. Other DNA sequences in this specimen translate into the identical CDR3. V usage is TRBV7-3 and J usage is TRBJ2-7, with 12 bases matching TRBD2. V trimming: 4 bases; J trimming: 6 bases; junction bases outside the gene matches: 4. Germline V lookup: CDR1 SGHTA, CDR2 FQGTGA. CDR3 length: 14 residues. CDR3: CASSSGLAGSEQYF. The CDR3 coding sequence is TGTGCCAGCAGCTCGGGACTAGCGGGTTCCGAGCAGTACTTC.

This chain connects TRBV9 to TRBJ2-1, with 8 bases fitting TRBD2. V was clipped by 3 bases and J by 8 bases; unmatched bases: 4. The CDR3 length is 13 residues. Germline CDR1 reads SGDLS; CDR2 reads YYNGEE. The chain's CDR3 is CASSAGGPHEQFF. The CDR3 coding sequence is TGTGCCAGCAGCGCGGGGGGGCCCCATGAGCAGTTCTTC.

The rearrangement links TRBV30 to TRBJ1-2; no definite D call. Trimming pared 4 bases from V and 4 bases from J, leaving 13 bases between. CDR1 is GTSNPN and CDR2 is SVGIG in the germline V gene (reference sequence). The CDR3 loop spans 13 amino acids. CDR3 residues: CAWNPAWSYGYTF. The DNA for the CDR3 is TGTGCCTGGAACCCGGCCTGGAGCTATGGCTACACCTTC.

This clone was counted a few times. The chain has TRBV5-4 and TRBJ2-3; perhaps TRBD1 as D (5 bases). The V and J ends lost 0 bases and 3 bases respectively, with 11 bases between them. The CDR3 covers 15 residues. Germline V gene data show CDR1 as SGHNT and CDR2 as YYREEE (reference sequence). The CDR3 reads CASSLVSGKTDTQYF. The CDR3 DNA follows: TGTGCCAGCAGCTTGGTCTCAGGGAAAACAGATACGCAGTATTTT.

The chain has TRBV29-1 and TRBJ2-1, with 8 bases matching TRBD1. Germline loops: CDR1 SQVTM, CDR2 ANQGSEA. This CDR3 comprises 12 residues. Trimming took 3 bases from V and 10 from J; bases not matched to a gene: 5. The CDR3 DNA sequence: TGCAGCGTTGATCCAGGGGGCAGCGAGCAGTTCTTC. Translated, it gives CSVDPGGSEQFF.

The chain recombines TRBV7-2 with TRBJ1-1; no clear D gene. The CDR3 extends over 13 amino acids. Germline assignment: CDR1 SGHTA and CDR2 FQGNSA. V shed 1 base and J shed 1 base, with 4 bases lying between them. The DNA for the CDR3 is TGTGCCAGCAGCTTAGAAGCGAACACTGAAGCTTTCTTT. Translating it yields CASSLEANTEAFF.

The sample holds a few counts of this clone. The J gene is TRBJ2-5, the V gene TRBV18; 7 bases agree with TRBD1. From germline, CDR1 is KGHSH and CDR2 LQKENI. This CDR3 has 14 residues. The trim removed 6 bases at V and 4 bases at J, leaving 8 bases unmatched. CDR3 loop: CASSQGTVGETQYF. The CDR3 DNA sequence: TGTGCCAGCTCCCAGGGGACAGTCGGAGAGACCCAGTACTTC.

The CDR3 here is CATSPRQGQETQYF. The DNA of the CDR3 is TGTGCCACCAGCCCAAGGCAGGGGCAAGAGACCCAGTACTTC. The J gene is TRBJ2-5, the V gene TRBV15, with D possibly TRBD1 on 6 matching bases. The CDR3 is made up of 14 amino acids. CDR1 is LNHNV and CDR2 is YYDKDF in the germline V gene (reference sequence). Trimming removed 5 bases at V and 2 bases at J, with 12 bases between.

In its sample, this clone was seen a few times. The chain recombines TRBV6-5 with TRBJ2-7; TRBD1 might be the D (6 bases). V lost 5 bases and J lost 4, with 9 bases in between. The CDR3 has 12 residues. From germline, CDR1 is MNHEY and CDR2 SVGAGI. The CDR3 here is CASSADRYEQYF. In DNA form, the CDR3 reads TGTGCCAGCAGTGCCGACAGGTACGAGCAGTACTTC.

This clone has only a few counts. The genes are TRBV9 and TRBJ1-5; 7 bases are shared with TRBD1. The germline V gene encodes CDR1 SGDLS and CDR2 YYNGEE. The length of the CDR3 is 15 residues. J lost 7 bases, V lost 4 bases, and 11 bases had no gene match. CDR3 in amino acids: CASSPPTGETQPQHF. As DNA, the CDR3 is TGTGCCAGCAGCCCCCCTACAGGGGAGACACAGCCCCAGCATTTT. Filled out from reference TRBV9 and TRBJ1-5, the complete variable domain reads DSGVTQTPKHLITATGQRVTLRCSPRSGDLSVYWYQQSLDQGLQFLIQYYNGEERAKGNILERFSAQQFPDLHSELNLSSLELGDSALYFCASSPPTGETQPQHFGDGTRLSIL.

This clone was found a few times. V gene TRBV28 combines with J gene TRBJ2-7; a weak D match, TRBD2 (7 bases). The CDR3 is 13 residues long. V lost 6 bases and J 6 bases, leaving 15 bases between the germline ends. The V gene's germline CDR1 is MDHEN and CDR2 SYDVKM. CDR3 region: CASSWGGGGEQYF. CDR3 DNA: TGTGCCAGCAGCTGGGGCGGGGGCGGCGAGCAGTACTTC.

This clone has more than one count but fewer than ten. The chain links TRBV5-4 to TRBJ2-5; TRBD1 agrees at 11 bases. This CDR3 has 15 amino acids. Trimming removed 4 bases from V and 5 bases from J; junction bases left unmatched: 7. Germline CDR1 reads SGHNT; CDR2 reads YYREEE (reference sequence). The chain's CDR3 is CASSPGQGAWETQYF. The CDR3 DNA follows: TGTGCCAGCAGCCCCGGACAGGGGGCTTGGGAGACCCAGTACTTC.

The chain carries TRBV5-8 and TRBJ2-1, with 9 bases identical to TRBD2. After removal of 4 bases from V and 7 bases from J, the junction contained 15 bases not matched to a gene. CDR1 is SGHTS and CDR2 is YDEGEE in the germline V gene. CDR3 length equals 17 residues. The CDR3: CASSQTLTSGAGNEQFF. The DNA for the CDR3 is TGTGCCAGCAGCCAAACGCTGACTAGCGGAGCTGGGAATGAGCAGTTCTTC.

The chain couples TRBV9 to TRBJ1-4; no firm D call. V shed 0 bases and J shed 4 bases, with 4 bases lying between them. CDR1 is SGDLS and CDR2 is YYNGEE in the germline V gene. The CDR3 is made up of 13 amino acids. CDR3 nucleotides: TGTGCCAGCAGCGTAGCCTATAATGAAAAACTGTTTTTT. It is translated as CASSVAYNEKLFF.